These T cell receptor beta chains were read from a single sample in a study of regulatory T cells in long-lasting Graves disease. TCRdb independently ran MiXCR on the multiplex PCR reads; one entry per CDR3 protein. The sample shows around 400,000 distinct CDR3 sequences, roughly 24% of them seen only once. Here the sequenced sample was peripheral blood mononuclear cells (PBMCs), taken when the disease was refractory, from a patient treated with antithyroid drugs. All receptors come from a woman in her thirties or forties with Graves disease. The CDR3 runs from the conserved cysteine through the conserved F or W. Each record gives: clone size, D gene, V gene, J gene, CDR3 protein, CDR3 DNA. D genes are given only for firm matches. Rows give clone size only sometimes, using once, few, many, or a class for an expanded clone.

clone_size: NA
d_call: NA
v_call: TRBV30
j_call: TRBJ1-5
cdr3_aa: CAWSPTPGQPQHF
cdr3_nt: TGTGCCTGGAGCCCCACTCCGGGTCAGCCCCAGCATTTT

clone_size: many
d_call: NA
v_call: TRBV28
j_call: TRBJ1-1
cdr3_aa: CASTTPTEAFF
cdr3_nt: TGTGCCAGCACCACACCCACTGAAGCTTTCTTT

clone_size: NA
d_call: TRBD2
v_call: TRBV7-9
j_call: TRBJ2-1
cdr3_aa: CASSLVSGRAYEQFF
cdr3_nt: TGTGCCAGCAGCTTAGTGTCCGGGAGGGCCTACGAGCAGTTCTTC

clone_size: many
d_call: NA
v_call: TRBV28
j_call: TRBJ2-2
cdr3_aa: CASTSVRGTGELFF
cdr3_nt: TGTGCCAGCACATCGGTCCGGGGGACCGGGGAGCTGTTTTTT

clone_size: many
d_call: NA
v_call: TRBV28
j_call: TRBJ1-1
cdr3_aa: CASSFIWRTEAFF
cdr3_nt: TGTGCCAGCAGTTTTATTTGGAGGACTGAAGCTTTCTTT

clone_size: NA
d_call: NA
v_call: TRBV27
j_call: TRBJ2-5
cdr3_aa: CASSSSDSQETQYF
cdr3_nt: TGTGCCAGCAGCTCTTCGGACAGCCAAGAGACCCAGTACTTC

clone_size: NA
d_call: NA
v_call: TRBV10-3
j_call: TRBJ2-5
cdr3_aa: CATARRGRLGEAQYF
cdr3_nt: TGTGCCACCGCCCGACGGGGACGTTTAGGGGAGGCCCAGTACTTC

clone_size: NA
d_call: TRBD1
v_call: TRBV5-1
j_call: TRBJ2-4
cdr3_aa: CASSIGQVAAKNIQYF
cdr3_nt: TGCGCCAGCAGCATCGGACAGGTGGCGGCCAAAAACATTCAGTACTTC

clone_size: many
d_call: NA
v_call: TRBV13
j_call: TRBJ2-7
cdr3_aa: CASSSARGVGYEQYF
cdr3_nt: TGTGCCAGCAGCTCCGCGCGAGGGGTGGGCTACGAGCAGTACTTC

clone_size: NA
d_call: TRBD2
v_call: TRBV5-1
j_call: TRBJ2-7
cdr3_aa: CASSRNPPSGRGGIYEQYF
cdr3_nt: TGCGCCAGCAGCCGAAACCCCCCTAGCGGGAGGGGAGGCATCTACGAGCAGTACTTC

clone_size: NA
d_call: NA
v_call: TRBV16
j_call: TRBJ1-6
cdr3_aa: CASSRLTGISYNSPLHF
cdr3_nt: TGTGCCAGCAGCCGACTAACAGGAATCTCCTATAATTCACCCCTCCACTTT

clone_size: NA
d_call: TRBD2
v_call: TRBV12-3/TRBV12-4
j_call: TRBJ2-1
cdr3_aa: CASRFQYLGLAETYNEQFF
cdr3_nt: TGTGCCAGCAGATTTCAATACTTGGGACTAGCGGAAACCTACAATGAGCAGTTCTTC

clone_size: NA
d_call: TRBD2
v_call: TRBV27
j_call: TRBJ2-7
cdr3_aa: CAGSLSRLAPYEQYF
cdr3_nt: TGTGCCGGCAGTTTATCTAGACTAGCTCCCTACGAGCAGTACTTC

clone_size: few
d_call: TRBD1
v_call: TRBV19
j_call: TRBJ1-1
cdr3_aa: CAIRTGRGPGLNTEAFF
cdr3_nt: TGTGCCATTCGGACAGGGCGAGGCCCTGGACTGAACACTGAAGCTTTCTTT

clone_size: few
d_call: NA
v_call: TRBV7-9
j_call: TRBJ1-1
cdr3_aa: CASSLNRRAFF
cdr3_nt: TGTGCCAGCAGCTTAAACAGGCGGGCTTTCTTT

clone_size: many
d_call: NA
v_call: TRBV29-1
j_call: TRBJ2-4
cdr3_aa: CSVRGLVNGNIQYF
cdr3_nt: TGCAGCGTTCGTGGACTGGTGAATGGGAACATTCAGTACTTC

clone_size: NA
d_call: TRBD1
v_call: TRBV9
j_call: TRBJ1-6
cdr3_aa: CASSSKDRGSPLHF
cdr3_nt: TGTGCCAGCAGCTCGAAGGACAGGGGCTCACCCCTCCACTTT

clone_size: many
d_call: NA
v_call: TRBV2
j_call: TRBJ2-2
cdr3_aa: CASSSGAGELFF
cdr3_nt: TGTGCCAGCAGTTCAGGGGCCGGGGAGCTGTTTTTT

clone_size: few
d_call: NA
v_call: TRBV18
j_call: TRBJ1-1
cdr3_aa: CASSPWATSTEAFF
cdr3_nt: TGTGCCAGCTCACCATGGGCGACCTCCACTGAAGCTTTCTTT

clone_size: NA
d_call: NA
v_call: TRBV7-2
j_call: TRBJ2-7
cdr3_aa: CASSLVRGWEQYF
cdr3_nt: TGTGCCAGCAGCTTAGTTCGTGGTTGGGAGCAGTACTTC

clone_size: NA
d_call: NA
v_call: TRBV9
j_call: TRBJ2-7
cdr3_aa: CASSVRLSDEQYF
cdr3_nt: TGTGCCAGCAGCGTAAGGCTGAGTGACGAGCAGTACTTC

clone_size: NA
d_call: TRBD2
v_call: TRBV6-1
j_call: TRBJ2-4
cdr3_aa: CASSETSGENIQYF
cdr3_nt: TGTGCCAGCAGTGAGACTAGCGGAGAAAACATTCAGTACTTC

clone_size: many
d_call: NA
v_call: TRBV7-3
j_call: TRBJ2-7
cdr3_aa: CASSLMSGPTNEQYF
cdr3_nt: TGTGCCAGCAGCTTAATGAGTGGGCCAACAAACGAGCAGTACTTC

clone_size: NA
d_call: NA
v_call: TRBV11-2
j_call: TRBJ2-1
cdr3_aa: CASSLVGPYYNEQFF
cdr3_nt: TGTGCCAGCAGCCTGGTGGGGCCTTACTACAATGAGCAGTTCTTC

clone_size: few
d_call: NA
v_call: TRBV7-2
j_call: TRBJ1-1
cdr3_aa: CASSLVVGNTEAFF
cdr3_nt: TGTGCCAGCAGCTTAGTTGTCGGTAACACTGAAGCTTTCTTT

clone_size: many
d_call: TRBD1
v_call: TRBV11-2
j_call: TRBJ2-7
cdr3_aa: CASSLGTGGWYEQYF
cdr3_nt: TGTGCCAGCAGCCTAGGGACAGGGGGCTGGTACGAGCAGTACTTC

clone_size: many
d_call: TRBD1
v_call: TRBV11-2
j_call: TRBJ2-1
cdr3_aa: CASSSDSGQVYNEQFF
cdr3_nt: TGTGCCAGCAGCTCAGATTCGGGACAGGTGTACAATGAGCAGTTCTTC

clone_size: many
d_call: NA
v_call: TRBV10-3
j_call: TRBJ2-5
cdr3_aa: CAISESLRVQETQYF
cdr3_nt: TGTGCCATCAGTGAGTCCCTGAGGGTCCAAGAGACCCAGTACTTC